The 20 T cell receptor beta chains reported below all come from one sample, sequenced in a study of blood T cell repertoires in COVID-19. The assay was immunoSEQ multiplex PCR, and TCRdb's table has in-frame clones only and misses some. The sample records 450,000 or so clones, less than 95% being singletons. Material: PBMCs or T cells enriched from blood (not recorded which). The receptors originated from a man aged 18 to 29 who had recovered from COVID-19.

This clone appeared a single time. The genes are TRBV28 and TRBJ2-3; 9 nucleotides line up with TRBD1. The CDR3 has 13 residues. Germline trimming cut 8 bases from V and 2 bases from J; bases unmatched to any gene: 2. Germline V lookup: CDR1 MDHEN, CDR2 SYDVKM. CDR3 amino acids: CASGDRATDTQYF. CDR3 in DNA: TGTGCCAGCGGGGACAGGGCCACAGATACGCAGTATTTT.

This chain links TRBV27 with TRBJ2-2; TRBD2 agrees at 7 bases. Germline CDR1 reads MNHEY; CDR2 reads SMNVEV (reference sequence). This CDR3 has 15 amino acids. V was clipped by 1 base and J by 5 bases; unmatched bases: 4. CDR3 amino acids: CASSLLRERTGELFF. CDR3 nucleotide sequence: TGTGCCAGCAGTTTATTGCGGGAGCGGACCGGGGAGCTGTTTTTT.

V is TRBV2 and J is TRBJ1-4; 12 nucleotides align to TRBD1. Germline CDR1 and CDR2: SNHLY and FYNNEI. V was pared by 4 bases and J by 2 bases, with 11 bases of the junction left unmatched. This CDR3 has 19 residues. The CDR3 sequence is CASSGGRGTGGSTNEKLFF. In DNA, the CDR3 is TGTGCCAGCAGTGGGGGCCGCGGGACAGGGGGCTCTACTAATGAAAAACTGTTTTTT.

This chain uses TRBV6-5 with TRBJ1-2; no definite D call. Trimming took off 4 bases at V and 8 bases at J, with 8 bases between the two ends. The CDR3 sequence is 11 residues long. Germline V gene data show CDR1 as MNHEY and CDR2 as SVGAGI. In DNA, the CDR3 is TGTGCCAGCAGTTCCGGGAGAGGCTACACCTTC. Protein product: CASSSGRGYTF.

The genes are TRBV10-1 and TRBJ1-1; possible D gene TRBD1, 5 bases. The V and J ends lost 4 bases and 7 bases respectively, with 7 bases between them. Germline-derived CDR1 and CDR2 are WNHNN and SYGVQD (reference sequence). This CDR3 is built from 11 residues. The CDR3 here is CASSADSEAFF. Here the CDR3 DNA reads TGCGCCAGCAGTGCCGACAGTGAAGCTTTCTTT.

The chain carries TRBV27 and TRBJ2-7, with 13 positions matching TRBD2. The germline gives CDR1 MNHEY, CDR2 SMNVEV (reference sequence). Trimming at V came to 4 bases and at J to 6 bases, leaving 9 bases not matched to a gene. This CDR3 contains 16 residues. In nucleotides, the CDR3 is TGTGCCAGCAGTTCGATAGGACTAGCGGGAGTTGGCGAGCAGTACTTC. Its translation: CASSSIGLAGVGEQYF.

This chain joins TRBV2 and TRBJ1-2; 7 bases fit TRBD1. The V gene's germline CDR1 is SNHLY and CDR2 FYNNEI. J gave up 8 bases and V 5 bases, and 5 bases lay outside the gene matches. The CDR3 covers 12 residues. CDR3 nucleotide sequence: TGTGCCAGCAGTAAACGACAGGGAGGCTACACCTTC. This codes for CASSKRQGGYTF.

V usage is TRBV7-9 and J usage is TRBJ2-1; D possibly corresponds to TRBD1 (8 bases). V dropped 6 bases and J dropped 0 bases, with 24 bases sitting between them. Germline values: CDR1 SEHNR, CDR2 FQNEAQ (reference sequence). The CDR3 sequence is 19 residues long. The CDR3 bases are TGTGCCAGCAGTTTTACAGGGGGGGAGCGGCGGAGCTCCTACAATGAGCAGTTCTTC. Its translation: CASSFTGGERRSSYNEQFF.

This clone has a handful of counts. CDR3 DNA: TGTGCCAGCAGCGTAGGGGACTCATACAATGAGCAGTTCTTC. Its translation is CASSVGDSYNEQFF. This chain links TRBV9 with TRBJ2-1; tentatively, D is TRBD2 (6 bases). The germline V gene encodes CDR1 SGDLS and CDR2 YYNGEE. V was cut by 0 bases and J by 4 bases, with 8 bases left in between. CDR3 size: 14 residues.

This clone has only one observation. This chain uses TRBV5-1 with TRBJ2-1; 10 bases map to TRBD2. This CDR3 has 14 residues. J lost 7 bases, V lost 5 bases, and 6 bases had no gene match. Germline lookup yields CDR1 SGHRS and CDR2 YFSETQ. The chain's CDR3 is CASSDTSGVNEQFF. Here the CDR3 DNA reads TGCGCCAGCAGTGATACTAGCGGGGTGAATGAGCAGTTCTTC.

The V and J genes are TRBV7-2 and TRBJ2-5; D might be TRBD2 (6 bases). V shed 4 bases and J shed 5 bases, with 11 bases lying between them. The CDR3 is made up of 13 amino acids. Germline V gene sequence: CDR1 SGHTA, CDR2 FQGNSA. CDR3 nucleotides: TGTGCCAGCAGCTCGACTAGAAGGGAGACCCAGTACTTC. As protein: CASSSTRRETQYF. Variable domain in full (rest from reference TRBV7-2 and TRBJ2-5): GAGVSQSPSNKVTEKGKDVELRCDPISGHTALYWYRQSLGQGLEFLIYFQGNSAPDKSGLPSDRFSAERTGGSVSTLTIQRTQQEDSAVYLCASSSTRRETQYFGPGTRLLVL.

V is TRBV28 and J is TRBJ1-4, with D possibly TRBD1 on 5 matching bases. The CDR3 has 15 amino acids. Germline V gene sequence: CDR1 MDHEN, CDR2 SYDVKM. Trimming stripped 5 bases from V and 8 bases from J, with 18 bases between. This CDR3 is CASSMGTEAGEKLFF. The DNA of the CDR3 is TGTGCCAGCAGTATGGGGACCGAAGCGGGGGAAAAACTGTTTTTT.

The genes are TRBV4-1 and TRBJ2-3; 7 nucleotides match TRBD2. Germline CDR1 reads MGHRA; CDR2 reads YSYEKL. CDR3 length: 16 amino acids. The V gene end was trimmed by 7 bases and the J gene end by 2 bases; junction bases not matched to a gene: 12. The CDR3 sequence is CASKDFLADTTDTQYF. DNA of the CDR3: TGCGCCAGCAAGGATTTTCTAGCGGATACCACAGATACGCAGTATTTT.

V gene TRBV19 combines with J gene TRBJ1-5; D is unresolved. CDR1 LNHDA and CDR2 SQIVND come from the germline V gene (reference sequence). The CDR3 totals 14 residues. The ends were cut back, 5 bases at V and 6 bases at J, with 14 bases in the middle. The CDR3 DNA reads TGTGCCAGTAGTGCCGGGAGCCCCCCTCAGCCCCAGCATTTT. It specifies CASSAGSPPQPQHF.

The V and J genes are TRBV24-1 and TRBJ2-5; D may be TRBD2 (5 bases). Per the germline V gene, CDR1 is KGHDR and CDR2 is SFDVKD. This CDR3 region has 14 residues. The V end lost 2 bases, the J end lost 5 bases, and 11 bases lay between the germline ends. Here the CDR3 DNA reads TGTGCCACCAGTGATTCGGAGGAAGCCGAGACCCAGTACTTC. Protein sequence: CATSDSEEAETQYF.

The chain joins TRBV2 to TRBJ2-7; weak D call: TRBD1 (5 bases). Germline V CDR1 and CDR2: SNHLY, FYNNEI. The CDR3 is made up of 16 amino acids. Trimming removed 5 bases at V and 3 bases at J, with 20 bases between. The CDR3 is CASSHDSPLNGYEQYF. DNA of the CDR3: TGTGCCAGCAGTCACGACAGCCCCCTGAACGGCTACGAGCAGTACTTC. The full variable domain, rest sourced from reference TRBV2 and TRBJ2-7, is EPEVTQTPSHQVTQMGQEVILRCVPISNHLYFYWYRQILGQKVEFLVSFYNNEISEKSEIFDDQFSVERPDGSNFTLKIRSTKLEDSAMYFCASSHDSPLNGYEQYFGPGTRLTVT.

The chain links TRBV6-5 to TRBJ1-5; 9 bases fit TRBD1. Germline V CDR1 and CDR2: MNHEY, SVGAGI. CDR3 size: 15 residues. J gave up 2 bases and V 8 bases, and 7 bases lay outside the gene matches. CDR3 protein: CASQTGGIGNQPQHF. CDR3 in DNA: TGTGCCAGCCAGACAGGGGGGATCGGCAATCAGCCCCAGCATTTT.

V is TRBV18 and J is TRBJ2-6, with TRBD1 identical over 7 bases. Germline CDR1 KGHSH, CDR2 LQKENI. The CDR3 length is 18 residues. Germline trimming cut 0 bases from V and 0 bases from J; bases unmatched to any gene: 5. The CDR3 loop is CASSPPGQLSSGANVLTF. DNA of the CDR3: TGTGCCAGCTCACCACCGGGACAGCTCAGCTCTGGGGCCAACGTCCTGACTTTC.

This chain joins TRBV15 and TRBJ2-1, with 9 bases identical to TRBD2. The CDR3 spans 12 residues. CDR1 is LNHNV and CDR2 is YYDKDF in the germline V gene (reference sequence). V was clipped by 4 bases and J by 9 bases; unmatched bases: 1. This chain's CDR3 is CATSISGSEQFF. DNA for the CDR3: TGTGCCACCAGCATTAGCGGGAGTGAGCAGTTCTTC.

The chain is built from TRBV5-5 and TRBJ2-7; 8 bases line up with TRBD1. The V gene end was trimmed by 5 bases and the J gene end by 2 bases; junction bases not matched to a gene: 9. The CDR3 spans 15 residues. Germline-derived CDR1 and CDR2 are SGHKS and YYEKEE (reference sequence). Here the CDR3 reads CASSLTGTGAYEQYF. Written as DNA, the CDR3 is TGTGCCAGCAGTTTAACCGGGACAGGAGCCTACGAGCAGTACTTC.